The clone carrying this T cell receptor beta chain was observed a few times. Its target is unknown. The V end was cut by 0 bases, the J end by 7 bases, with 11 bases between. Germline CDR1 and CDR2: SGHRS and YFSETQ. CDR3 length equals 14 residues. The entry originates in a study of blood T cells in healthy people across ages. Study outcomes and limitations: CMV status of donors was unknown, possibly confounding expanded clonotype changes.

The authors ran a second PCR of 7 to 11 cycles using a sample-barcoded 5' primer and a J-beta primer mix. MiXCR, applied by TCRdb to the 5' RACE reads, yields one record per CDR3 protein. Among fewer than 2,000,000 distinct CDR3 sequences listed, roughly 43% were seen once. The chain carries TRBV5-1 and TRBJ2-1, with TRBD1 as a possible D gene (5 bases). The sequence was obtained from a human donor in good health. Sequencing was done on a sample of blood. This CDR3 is CASSLAGPPNEQFF. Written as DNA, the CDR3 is TGCGCCAGCAGCTTGGCAGGGCCCCCAAATGAGCAGTTCTTC.